This passage covers 27 T cell receptor beta chains from one sample sequenced in a study of cytomegalovirus exposure and HLA in healthy donors. Libraries were prepared by immunoSEQ multiplex PCR; TCRdb keeps only in-frame clonotypes and omits some of them. The sample lists some 83,000 clones; approximately 95% were seen once. Material for sequencing was PBMCs. Every receptor here comes from a woman between 18 and 29 years old in good health and CMV-seronegative.

The chain employs TRBV29-1 and TRBJ2-7; D might be TRBD2 (6 bases). Trimming stripped 6 bases from V and 0 bases from J, with 12 bases between. The CDR3 sequence is 13 residues long. Per the germline V gene, CDR1 is SQVTM and CDR2 is ANQGSEA. As DNA, the CDR3 is TGCAGCGTGCGGGGAGGAAGCTCCTACGAGCAGTACTTC. Amino acid sequence: CSVRGGSSYEQYF.

This chain uses TRBV6-5 with TRBJ1-5; 8 bases are a match to TRBD1. V dropped 6 bases and J dropped 4; count of bases not matched to a gene: 2. Germline CDR1 reads MNHEY; CDR2 reads SVGAGI. The CDR3 sequence is 13 residues long. The CDR3 coding sequence is TGTGCCAGCAGCCGGACAGGGAATCAGCCCCAGCATTTT. As protein: CASSRTGNQPQHF.

This sequence joins TRBV21-1 and TRBJ1-5; whether TRBD1, the table's D call, matches the DNA was not checked. TRBV21-1 counts as a pseudogene. The CDR3 is 16 amino acids. The CDR3 spells CASSARGRRDNQPQHF. The CDR3 region has the DNA TGTGCCAGCAGCGCCAGGGGGCGCAGAGACAATCAGCCCCAGCATTTT.

The V and J genes are TRBV7-2 and TRBJ1-1; tentatively, D is TRBD1 (6 bases). The V end lost 3 bases, the J end lost 4 bases, and 15 bases lay between the germline ends. Germline CDR1 and CDR2: SGHTA and FQGNSA. CDR3 size: 15 residues. CDR3 coding DNA: TGTGCCAGCAGCTTGACCAGGGGAGTTAGCACTGAAGCTTTCTTT. Protein: CASSLTRGVSTEAFF.

The chain is built from TRBV11-2 and TRBJ2-5, with a tentative D call TRBD1 (5 bases). V lost 3 bases and J lost 7, with 9 bases in between. Germline V CDR1 and CDR2: SGHAT, FQNNGV. This CDR3 contains 12 residues. The CDR3 sequence: CASSLDQGTQYF. DNA for the CDR3: TGTGCCAGCAGCTTGGATCAGGGGACCCAGTACTTC.

The CDR3 DNA follows: TGCGCCAGCAGCTTGGCTGGGATTGGGAGGAACACTGAAGCTTTCTTT. Its translation: CASSLAGIGRNTEAFF. The chain combines TRBV5-1 with TRBJ1-1; no clear D gene. Germline-derived CDR1 and CDR2 are SGHRS and YFSETQ. The CDR3 has 16 residues. The V end was cut by 0 bases, the J end by 1 base, with 13 bases between. The full variable domain, in which reference TRBV5-1 and TRBJ1-1 provide the parts outside the CDR3, is KAGVTQTPRYLIKTRGQQVTLSCSPISGHRSVSWYQQTPGQGLQFLFEYFSETQRNKGNFPGRFSGRQFSNSRSEMNVSTLELGDSALYLCASSLAGIGRNTEAFFGQGTRLTVV.

The chain is built from TRBV14 and TRBJ1-4; D gene ambiguous. The CDR3 has 16 residues. Trimming took off 5 bases at V and 5 bases at J, with 18 bases between the two ends. The germline gives CDR1 SGHDN, CDR2 FVKESK. The CDR3 region has the DNA TGTGCCAGCAGCGGAGGATTCGGGGTCTCAAATGAAAAACTGTTTTTT. Translation: CASSGGFGVSNEKLFF.

This chain uses TRBV6-5 with TRBJ1-2; unclear D gene. Per germline, CDR1 MNHEY and CDR2 SVGAGI. CDR3 length: 13 amino acids. The V end lost 5 bases, the J end lost 3 bases, and 10 bases lay between the germline ends. CDR3 nucleotide sequence: TGTGCCAGCAGTCGCGGGGATGACTATGGCTACACCTTC. Translating gives CASSRGDDYGYTF.

This chain joins TRBV10-3 and TRBJ2-2; 8 positions agree with TRBD2. Losses at the gene ends were 8 bases for V and 5 bases for J; bases not matched to a gene: 19. Germline CDR1 reads ENHRY; CDR2 reads SYGVKD. The CDR3 length is 18 residues. CDR3 region: CAISRSGGEKAKTGELFF. The CDR3, as DNA: TGTGCCATCTCGAGGAGCGGGGGAGAAAAAGCAAAGACCGGGGAGCTGTTTTTT.

This clone is a singleton in its sample. The chain couples TRBV14 to TRBJ2-2, with D hard to call. The CDR3 has 13 residues. Germline V gene sequence: CDR1 SGHDN, CDR2 FVKESK. V lost 4 bases and J 6 bases, leaving 9 bases between the germline ends. The CDR3 sequence is CASSPLLPGELFF. The CDR3 DNA is TGTGCCAGCAGCCCCTTACTACCCGGGGAGCTGTTTTTT.

CDR3 protein: CASSSPGQGILYEQYF. In nucleotides, the CDR3 is TGTGCCAGCAGCTCCCCCGGACAGGGAATCCTTTACGAGCAGTACTTC. The chain has TRBV5-4 and TRBJ2-7; 8 positions match TRBD1. The CDR3 spans 16 residues. With V trimmed by 3 bases and J by 4 bases, 12 bases remained unmatched. Germline loops: CDR1 SGHNT, CDR2 YYREEE (reference sequence).

The chain links TRBV19 to TRBJ1-5, with D perhaps TRBD1 (6 bases). The germline gives CDR1 LNHDA, CDR2 SQIVND (reference sequence). The germline V and J ends were trimmed by 7 bases and 1 base, with 20 bases remaining between them. The length of the CDR3 is 17 residues. CDR3 in amino acids: CASINPRAGASNQPQHF. The DNA of the CDR3 is TGTGCCAGTATCAACCCCAGGGCAGGGGCAAGCAATCAGCCCCAGCATTTT.

Only one count was recorded for this clone. CDR3 loop: CASSPDSSYEQYF. The CDR3 nucleotides read TGTGCCAGCTCACCGGACTCCTCCTACGAGCAGTACTTC. This chain uses TRBV18 with TRBJ2-7; TRBD2 is a possible D gene (5 bases). Trimming took off 3 bases at V and 0 bases at J, with 6 bases between the two ends. Germline V CDR1 and CDR2: KGHSH, LQKENI. There are 13 residues in the CDR3.

V gene TRBV4-2 combines with J gene TRBJ2-7; D perhaps matches TRBD1 (6 bases). The CDR3 sequence is 15 residues long. V lost 0 bases to trimming and J lost 1 base, with 10 bases between them. Per germline, CDR1 LGHNA and CDR2 YNFKEQ. The CDR3 DNA reads TGTGCCAGCAGCCAAGACTTACAGGGTTCCTACGAGCAGTACTTC. It specifies CASSQDLQGSYEQYF.

This chain uses TRBV7-9 with TRBJ2-5; TRBD2 might be the D (5 bases). CDR3 length: 14 amino acids. The V gene lost 2 bases and the J gene lost 5 bases, with 12 bases spanning the gap. The germline CDR1 and CDR2 sequences are SEHNR and FQNEAQ (reference sequence). The CDR3 region is CASSLLEVHETQYF. CDR3 nucleotide sequence: TGTGCCAGCAGCTTATTGGAGGTACACGAGACCCAGTACTTC. Drawing the rest from reference TRBV7-9 and TRBJ2-5, the complete variable domain is DTGVSQNPRHKITKRGQNVTFRCDPISEHNRLYWYRQTLGQGPEFLTYFQNEAQLEKSRLLSDRFSAERPKGSFSTLEIQRTEQGDSAMYLCASSLLEVHETQYFGPGTRLLVL.

V usage is TRBV7-9 and J usage is TRBJ2-7; 7 positions match TRBD2. The CDR3 extends over 15 amino acids. Trimming at V came to 3 bases and at J to 4 bases, leaving 9 bases not matched to a gene. The germline V gene has CDR1 SEHNR and CDR2 FQNEAQ (reference sequence). CDR3 loop: CASSFRTRGVYEQYF. CDR3 coding DNA: TGTGCCAGCAGCTTCCGGACTAGAGGGGTTTACGAGCAGTACTTC.

The chain employs TRBV19 and TRBJ1-2; D unresolved. CDR1 and CDR2 from the germline V gene are LNHDA and SQIVND (reference sequence). V dropped 0 bases and J dropped 6 bases, with 8 bases sitting between them. The CDR3 is 13 residues long. CDR3 DNA: TGTGCCAGTAGTATAGAGATACTGAATGGCTACACCTTC. This sequence encodes CASSIEILNGYTF.

The rearrangement joins TRBV30 to TRBJ1-3, with 9 bases that match TRBD1. Per germline, CDR1 GTSNPN and CDR2 SVGIG (reference sequence). This CDR3 has 14 amino acids. Unmatched junction bases numbered 2, after V lost 5 bases and J lost 0 bases. The DNA of the CDR3 is TGTGCCTGGGGACAGGGGCTCTCTGGAAACACCATATATTTT. Translated: CAWGQGLSGNTIYF.

The J gene is TRBJ1-1, the V gene TRBV6-5; a weak D match, TRBD1 (5 bases). The V end was cut by 0 bases, the J end by 3 bases, with 11 bases between. CDR1 MNHEY and CDR2 SVGAGI come from the germline V gene. The CDR3 is 15 residues long. CDR3 sequence: CASSYSRLTDTEAFF. Here the CDR3 DNA reads TGTGCCAGCAGTTACTCGAGATTGACAGACACTGAAGCTTTCTTT.

The gene calls are TRBV4-1 and TRBJ1-1, with D possibly matching TRBD1 (6 bases). V lost 2 bases, J lost 12 bases, and 16 bases lay in between. CDR1 and CDR2 (germline): MGHRA, YSYEKL. The CDR3 totals 13 residues. The CDR3 DNA is TGCGCCAGCAGCCAAACACAGGGCTTCGGATCTTTCTTT. Its translation is CASSQTQGFGSFF.

V is TRBV30 and J is TRBJ2-5, with 7 positions matching TRBD2. Germline V lookup: CDR1 GTSNPN, CDR2 SVGIG (reference sequence). V was pared by 0 bases and J by 5 bases, with 15 bases of the junction left unmatched. CDR3 length: 17 amino acids. The CDR3 DNA sequence: TGTGCCTGGAGTGTGGCCGGTTGGCGGGGGTTTGCTGAGACCCAGTACTTC. Amino acids: CAWSVAGWRGFAETQYF.

The rearrangement joins TRBV5-1 to TRBJ2-1; 14 nucleotides agree with TRBD2. Losses at the gene ends were 0 bases for V and 9 bases for J; bases not matched to a gene: 2. Germline values: CDR1 SGHRS, CDR2 YFSETQ. The CDR3 consists of 15 residues. The CDR3 nucleotides are TGCGCCAGCAGCTTGGCAGGGACTAGCGGGGGTGAGCAGTTCTTC. It specifies CASSLAGTSGGEQFF.

The chain combines TRBV11-1 with TRBJ2-4; D may be TRBD1 (5 bases). CDR1 is SGHAT and CDR2 is FQDESV in the germline V gene (reference sequence). V dropped 2 bases and J dropped 7 bases, with 12 bases sitting between them. The CDR3 is 14 residues long. CDR3 region: CASSLMDTSNIQYF. The CDR3, as DNA: TGTGCCAGCAGCTTAATGGACACCTCCAACATTCAGTACTTC.

Worth noting for this clone: One junction end does not reproduce the germline sequence, and a read error may be involved. The rearrangement links TRBV7-7 to TRBJ1-1, with a possible D match to TRBD1 (5 bases). Per the germline V gene, CDR1 is SSHAT and CDR2 is FNYEAQ (reference sequence). The CDR3 spans 13 residues. The CDR3 here is CASSLTVNTEAFF. The CDR3 DNA is TGTGCTAGCAGCCTGACAGTTAACACTGAAGCTTTCTTT.

This rearrangement joins TRBV11-2 to TRBJ1-4, with a possible D match to TRBD1 (6 bases). With 5 bases removed from V and 8 bases from J, the gap between germline ends came to 18 bases. In germline, CDR1 is SGHAT, CDR2 FQNNGV. This CDR3 comprises 15 residues. CDR3 sequence reads: CASSPTGTREEKLFF. In nucleotides, the CDR3 is TGTGCCAGCAGCCCTACCGGGACACGAGAAGAAAAACTGTTTTTT.

The genes are TRBV10-3 and TRBJ2-7, with 10 bases matching TRBD1. The CDR3 extends over 16 amino acids. Trimming took 3 bases from V and 3 from J; bases not matched to a gene: 8. Germline-derived CDR1 and CDR2 are ENHRY and SYGVKD. This CDR3 is CAISEGGTGDVYEQYF. Here the CDR3 DNA reads TGTGCCATCAGTGAAGGAGGGACAGGGGACGTCTACGAGCAGTACTTC.

The chain recombines TRBV5-5 with TRBJ1-6, with D possibly TRBD1 on 6 matching bases. Trimming removed 0 bases at V and 7 bases at J, with 14 bases between. The germline V gene encodes CDR1 SGHKS and CDR2 YYEKEE (reference sequence). The CDR3 has 16 residues. CDR3 DNA: TGTGCCAGCAGCTTGGCCCCCTGGACAGAGAATTCACCCCTCCACTTT. Translation gives CASSLAPWTENSPLHF.